A single sample gave rise to the 27 T cell receptor beta chains below, sequenced in a study of T-cell memory formation after mild COVID-19. One entry per CDR3 protein, called by TCRdb with MiXCR from the 5' RACE reads. The data hold more than 70,000 distinct CDR3 sequences, with approximately 15% observed a single time. The sequencing sample was made of PBMCs or a T cell subset sorted from them (not recorded which). Receptors were obtained from an adult woman who had mild COVID-19 (a few samples of this study predate the infection). Cell type and time point are not known.

A single count supports this clonotype. The gene calls are TRBV30 and TRBJ2-1; 8 bases agree with TRBD2. This CDR3 has 17 amino acids. V dropped 2 bases and J dropped 9; count of bases not matched to a gene: 18. Germline CDR1 reads GTSNPN; CDR2 reads SVGIG (reference sequence). The CDR3 nucleotides are TGTGCCTGGAGTCCTACCGGATGGAGCGGGAGAGTGCGTGAGCAGTTCTTC. Translating it yields CAWSPTGWSGRVREQFF. The entire variable domain, with the rest obtained from reference TRBV30 and TRBJ2-1, is as follows: SQTIHQWPATLVQPVGSPLSLECTVEGTSNPNLYWYRQAAGRGLQLLFYSVGIGQISSEVPQNLSASRPQDRQFILSSKKLLLSDSGFYLCAWSPTGWSGRVREQFFGPGTRLTVL.

Only a few counts were recorded for this clonotype. V gene TRBV4-1 combines with J gene TRBJ1-3, with 7 bases matching TRBD1. There are 16 residues in the CDR3. Germline V lookup: CDR1 MGHRA, CDR2 YSYEKL. After removal of 2 bases from V and 4 bases from J, the junction contained 8 bases not matched to a gene. The CDR3 spells CASSQTGVVNGNTIYF. The CDR3 bases are TGCGCCAGCAGCCAAACAGGGGTGGTTAACGGAAACACCATATATTTT.

This clonotype was seen only a few times. V is TRBV20-1 and J is TRBJ2-3; 10 bases agree with TRBD2. The germline gives CDR1 DFQATT, CDR2 SNEGSKA (reference sequence). The trim removed 1 base at V and 3 bases at J, leaving 7 bases unmatched. The CDR3 contains 16 residues. CDR3 region: CSARVEQAGGTDTQYF. The CDR3 coding sequence is TGCAGTGCTAGAGTTGAGCAAGCGGGAGGGACAGATACGCAGTATTTT.

In DNA, the CDR3 is TGTGCCAGCAGTAACAATTCCTACGAGCAGTACTTC. Amino acids: CASSNNSYEQYF. The chain employs TRBV12-3 or TRBV12-4 and TRBJ2-7, with D hard to call. The V gene lost 5 bases and the J gene lost 1 base, with 6 bases spanning the gap. The CDR3 contains 12 residues.

This rearrangement joins TRBV18 to TRBJ2-3; D might be TRBD2 (5 bases). The CDR3 totals 15 residues. Germline lookup yields CDR1 KGHSH and CDR2 LQKENI. Between the trimmed V and J ends, which lost 3 bases and 2 bases, there was a span of 12 bases. CDR3 protein: CASSPAGGDTDTQYF. The CDR3 DNA is TGTGCCAGCTCACCCGCGGGCGGTGACACAGATACGCAGTATTTT.

This clonotype came up a few times. This sequence joins TRBV7-6 and TRBJ2-4, with D perhaps TRBD2 (6 bases). This CDR3 is 13 amino acids long. V was cut by 1 base and J by 8 bases, with 9 bases left in between. From germline, CDR1 is SGHVS and CDR2 FNYEAQ. The CDR3 loop reads CASSLEAGDIQYF. For the CDR3, the DNA is TGTGCCAGCAGCTTAGAAGCGGGTGACATTCAGTACTTC.

The V call is TRBV7-9, the J call TRBJ1-2, with D tentatively TRBD1 (5 bases). With 2 bases removed from V and 6 bases from J, the gap between germline ends came to 19 bases. Germline CDR1 and CDR2: SEHNR and FQNEAQ (reference sequence). The CDR3 spans 16 residues. The CDR3 region is CASSLLGREMRDGYTF. The CDR3 nucleotides read TGTGCCAGCAGCTTATTGGGCAGGGAGATGAGGGATGGCTACACCTTC.

This clonotype came up a few times. The V gene is TRBV7-2, the J gene TRBJ2-1, with TRBD2 matching over 7 bases. CDR1 is SGHTA and CDR2 is FQGNSA in the germline V gene. The CDR3 sequence is 16 residues long. After removal of 5 bases from V and 2 bases from J, the junction contained 9 bases not matched to a gene. CDR3 sequence: CASSLESGNAYNEQFF. Here the CDR3 DNA reads TGTGCCAGCAGCCTCGAGAGCGGGAATGCCTACAATGAGCAGTTCTTC. The full variable domain, in which reference TRBV7-2 and TRBJ2-1 provide the parts outside the CDR3, is GAGVSQSPSNKVTEKGKDVELRCDPISGHTALYWYRQSLGQGLEFLIYFQGNSAPDKSGLPSDRFSAERTGGSVSTLTIQRTQQEDSAVYLCASSLESGNAYNEQFFGPGTRLTVL.

The chain links TRBV12-5 to TRBJ1-5, with D tentatively TRBD1 (6 bases). This CDR3 spans 14 amino acids. V was clipped by 4 bases and J by 7 bases, with 14 bases between them. The V gene's germline CDR1 is LGHNT and CDR2 FRNRAP. The chain's CDR3 is CASGSWGPGQPQHF. For the CDR3, the DNA is TGTGCTAGTGGTTCTTGGGGGCCAGGGCAGCCCCAGCATTTT.

This clonotype was detected many times. V is TRBV4-1 and J is TRBJ2-1; D call uncertain. Trimming took off 1 base at V and 4 bases at J, with 2 bases between the two ends. Germline-derived CDR1 and CDR2 are MGHRA and YSYEKL. This CDR3 contains 12 residues. CDR3 sequence (DNA): TGCGCCAGCAGCCAAGGGTACAATGAGCAGTTCTTC. Amino acid sequence: CASSQGYNEQFF.

The chain has TRBV21-1 and TRBJ2-4; TRBD1 is the table's D call, not checked against the DNA. TRBV21-1 is termed a pseudogene. The CDR3 contains 18 residues. In nucleotides, the CDR3 is TGTGCCAGCAGCAAAGAAGGGACAGCCACCCGAGCCAAAAACATTCAGTACTTC. Its translation is CASSKEGTATRAKNIQYF.

The chain employs TRBV5-1 and TRBJ2-5, with D possibly TRBD2 on 5 matching bases. The CDR3 is made up of 12 amino acids. V shed 7 bases and J shed 5 bases, with 12 bases lying between them. Germline CDR1 reads SGHRS; CDR2 reads YFSETQ. CDR3 in DNA: TGCGCCAGCTCCGGGATCGAGGAGACCCAGTACTTC. Translation: CASSGIEETQYF.

Here the CDR3 reads CASSSSPGYEQYF. The CDR3 DNA reads as TGTGCCAGCAGTTCTAGTCCGGGCTACGAGCAGTACTTC. The gene calls are TRBV27 and TRBJ2-7; no definite D call. The V gene lost 4 bases and the J gene lost 3 bases, with 10 bases spanning the gap. The germline CDR1 and CDR2 sequences are MNHEY and SMNVEV (reference sequence). The CDR3 extends over 13 amino acids.

This clonotype has only a few counts. The chain recombines TRBV27 with TRBJ2-3; no firm D call. Trimming removed 4 bases from V and 4 bases from J, with 6 bases in between. The CDR3 covers 12 residues. Germline V gives CDR1 MNHEY, CDR2 SMNVEV (reference sequence). The CDR3 nucleotides are TGTGCCAGCAGTTCTTGGGCAGATACGCAGTATTTT. This translates into CASSSWADTQYF.

This clonotype appeared a few times. The V gene is TRBV2, the J gene TRBJ2-3; unclear D gene. Germline V gives CDR1 SNHLY, CDR2 FYNNEI. This CDR3 has 14 residues. The V gene lost 4 bases and the J gene lost 6 bases, with 14 bases spanning the gap. The CDR3 loop reads CASSGWLAGDTQYF. Here the CDR3 DNA reads TGTGCCAGCAGTGGTTGGTTAGCCGGGGATACGCAGTATTTT.

This clonotype was picked up one time. The chain combines TRBV7-2 with TRBJ2-5; D is perhaps TRBD1 (5 bases). CDR3 length: 17 residues. The germline CDR1 and CDR2 sequences are SGHTA and FQGNSA. V shed 1 base and J shed 2 bases, with 17 bases lying between them. Here the CDR3 reads CASSLDVGLPLQETQYF. CDR3 coding DNA: TGTGCCAGCAGCTTAGATGTGGGGCTTCCTCTACAAGAGACCCAGTACTTC.

The chain recombines TRBV29-1 with TRBJ2-7; 12 bases match TRBD2. CDR3 length: 17 amino acids. Germline-derived CDR1 and CDR2 are SQVTM and ANQGSEA. The ends lost 4 bases at V and 2 bases at J; junction bases unmatched: 12. The CDR3 DNA is TGCAGCGTTGGCACAGGCGTGACTAGCGGGAGTCCCTACGAGCAGTACTTC. Protein product: CSVGTGVTSGSPYEQYF.

A few counts support this clonotype. The chain carries TRBV7-9 and TRBJ2-1; TRBD2 agrees at 10 bases. In germline, CDR1 is SEHNR, CDR2 FQNEAQ (reference sequence). J was trimmed by 4 bases and V by 1 base; bases with no gene match: 7. The CDR3 has 17 amino acids. CDR3 sequence (DNA): TGTGCCAGCAGCTTAGGGTTAGGACTAGCGGATTACAATGAGCAGTTCTTC. It encodes CASSLGLGLADYNEQFF.

The chain is built from TRBV7-8 and TRBJ2-2; D is ambiguous. V dropped 2 bases and J dropped 3 bases, with 4 bases sitting between them. The CDR3 runs to 13 residues. CDR1 is SGHVS, CDR2 FQNEAQ, per germline. Here the CDR3 DNA reads TGTGCCAGCAGCTTAACGGACACCGGGGAGCTGTTTTTT. Its translation is CASSLTDTGELFF. Full variable domain (missing parts from reference TRBV7-8 and TRBJ2-2): GAGVSQSPRYKVAKRGQDVALRCDPISGHVSLFWYQQALGQGPEFLTYFQNEAQLDKSGLPSDRFFAERPEGSVSTLKIQRTQQEDSAVYLCASSLTDTGELFFGEGSRLTVL.

This clonotype has ten or more counts. V and J are TRBV3-1 and TRBJ2-1; D possibly uses TRBD1 or TRBD2 (5 bases each). The CDR3 runs 15 residues. Germline CDR1 reads LGHDT; CDR2 reads YNNKEL (reference sequence). V dropped 7 bases and J dropped 7 bases, with 20 bases sitting between them. The CDR3 DNA is TGTGCCAGCACCCACGGTCGGGACGTTATAAATGAGCAGTTCTTC. Amino acids: CASTHGRDVINEQFF.

This chain links TRBV9 with TRBJ1-5, with a tentative D call TRBD1 (6 bases). Germline V gives CDR1 SGDLS, CDR2 YYNGEE. This CDR3 contains 14 residues. The germline V and J ends were trimmed by 4 bases and 8 bases, with 16 bases remaining between them. This CDR3 is CASSPDTGTKPQHF. CDR3 nucleotide sequence: TGTGCCAGCAGCCCCGATACAGGGACGAAGCCCCAGCATTTT.

DNA for the CDR3: TGCAGCGTTGAAGATCAGGCTAGCGGGAGATACGAGCAGTACTTC. Protein: CSVEDQASGRYEQYF. This rearrangement joins TRBV29-1 to TRBJ2-7, with TRBD2 matching over 10 bases. Looked up from germline, CDR1 is SQVTM and CDR2 is ANQGSEA. The CDR3 has 15 residues. V was clipped by 0 bases and J by 4 bases; unmatched bases: 6.

This clonotype was picked up a small number of times. The J gene is TRBJ2-1, the V gene TRBV4-3, with TRBD2 as a possible D gene (6 bases). Trimming took 0 bases from V and 2 from J, leaving 11 bases between them. Germline CDR1 LGHNA, CDR2 YSLEER. The CDR3 contains 16 residues. This chain's CDR3 is CASSQDLGEAYNEQFF. As DNA, the CDR3 is TGCGCCAGCAGCCAAGATCTCGGGGAGGCCTACAATGAGCAGTTCTTC.

This clonotype was counted only a few times. The J gene is TRBJ2-7, the V gene TRBV12-3 or TRBV12-4; D might be TRBD2 (5 bases). The germline V and J ends were trimmed by 2 bases and 2 bases, with 7 bases remaining between them. The CDR3 spans 13 residues. CDR3 coding DNA: TGTGCCAGCAGTTTAATACTAGCCTACGAGCAGTACTTC. Translated: CASSLILAYEQYF.

The chain links TRBV29-1 to TRBJ2-5; 13 bases are shared with TRBD2. V trimming: 4 bases; J trimming: 9 bases; junction bases outside the gene matches: 14. Per germline, CDR1 SQVTM and CDR2 ANQGSEA. This CDR3 region has 16 residues. The CDR3, as DNA: TGCAGCGTTGGGGATTCGACTAGCGGGAGGAAGGGGGCCCAGTACTTC. Its translation: CSVGDSTSGRKGAQYF.

DNA of the CDR3: TGTGCCAGCAGCGTAGCCACAGGGCTTGAAAAACTGTTTTTT. This translates into CASSVATGLEKLFF. J is TRBJ1-4 and V is TRBV9; D perhaps matches TRBD1 (6 bases). Germline CDR1 SGDLS, CDR2 YYNGEE. The CDR3 runs to 14 residues. The germline V and J ends were trimmed by 0 bases and 7 bases, with 10 bases remaining between them.

This clonotype was seen more than once but under ten times. The CDR3 region has the DNA TGTGCCAGCAGCCCGGATACCTCCTCTGGAAACACCATATATTTT. Translating it yields CASSPDTSSGNTIYF. This chain joins TRBV7-2 and TRBJ1-3, with D unresolved. CDR3 length equals 15 residues. Trimming stripped 5 bases from V and 0 bases from J, with 11 bases between. The germline CDR1 and CDR2 sequences are SGHTA and FQGNSA. Full variable domain (missing parts from reference TRBV7-2 and TRBJ1-3): GAGVSQSPSNKVTEKGKDVELRCDPISGHTALYWYRQSLGQGLEFLIYFQGNSAPDKSGLPSDRFSAERTGGSVSTLTIQRTQQEDSAVYLCASSPDTSSGNTIYFGEGSWLTVV.